The clone carrying this T cell receptor (beta chain) came up a few times. Its antigen is not known. Trimming cost V 4 bases and J 2 bases, with 13 bases left between them. Per germline, CDR1 SGHTA and CDR2 FQGNSA. This CDR3 has 15 amino acids. TCRdb passed the 5' RACE reads through MiXCR, listing each CDR3 protein once. This sample yields about 44,000 distinct CDR3 sequences, of which 6% to 8% are seen a single time; around 1.5% belongs to the top ten. The data originate from a study of T-cell memory formation after mild COVID-19. The study's findings and limits: Some SARS-CoV-2-responding clones were already detected in memory before infection. Most CD4+ clones that shrank were in CM and EM, while CD8+ ones turned up in EMRA. Among clones peaking at day 37 in the second wave, SARS-CoV-2 specificity remained unconfirmed.

The clonotype originates from a man younger than 35 who had mild COVID-19 (a few samples of this study predate the infection). Cell type and time point are not known. The V gene is TRBV7-2, the J gene TRBJ2-3; possibly TRBD1 for D (6 bases). Sequencing was carried out using PBMCs or a T cell subset sorted from them (not recorded which). The CDR3 spells CASSSTGWFTDTQYF. The CDR3 DNA reads as TGTGCCAGCAGCTCGACAGGATGGTTCACAGATACGCAGTATTTT.